This T cell receptor (beta chain) came from a study of T cell repertoires in cytomegalovirus infection. Whole-study context: Selection of CMV epitopes for the study included recently identified HLA-C-restricted and well-studied HLA-B-restricted ones. From public TCR beta signatures came an indication of both CMV infection and matching HLA type.

As to this clonotype: The antigen remains unidentified. The DNA is omitted, as the CDR3 cannot be located on it reliably, and the CDR3 follows TCRdb's listing.

TCRdb called the reads again in MiXCR, with one record for every CDR3 protein. Here the sample spans some 900,000 distinct CDR3 sequences, 32% being singletons. A total of 15 residues make up the CDR3, ends included. Germline CDR1 and CDR2: MNHNS and SASEGT. The sequence was collected from a human donor in good health (CMV status not recorded). Some clones in this sample may be carry-over from other donors' samples. The specimen was cultured CD8+ T cells from PBMCs, collected from culture after CMV antigen stimulation. The chain combines TRBV6-1 with TRBJ2-7; TRBD1 was called by the table and not checked on the DNA. This chain's CDR3 is CASSSSIQGTYEQYF.